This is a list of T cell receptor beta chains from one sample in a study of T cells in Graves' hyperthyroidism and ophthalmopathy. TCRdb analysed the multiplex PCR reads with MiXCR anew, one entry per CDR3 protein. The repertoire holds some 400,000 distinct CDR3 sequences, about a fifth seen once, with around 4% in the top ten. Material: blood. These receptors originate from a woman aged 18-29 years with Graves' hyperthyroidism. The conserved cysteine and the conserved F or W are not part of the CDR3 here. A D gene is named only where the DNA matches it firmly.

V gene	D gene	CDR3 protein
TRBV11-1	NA	ASGDGFYEAF
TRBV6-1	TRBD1	ASSGFGTGGASNQPQH
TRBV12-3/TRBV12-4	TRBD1	ASSWDSEGQY
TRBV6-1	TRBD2	ASNRVGASGTREQY
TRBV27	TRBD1	ASSFNRGKETQY
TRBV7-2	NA	ASSFEAMMNTEAF
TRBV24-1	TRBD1	ATSDPGQGRSQETQY
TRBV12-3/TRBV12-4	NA	ASTGISGELF
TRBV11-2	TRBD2	ASSTGGDWRLVHHEQY
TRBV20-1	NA	SARREGPNTIY
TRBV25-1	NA	ASSESVGGANTGELF
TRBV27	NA	ASSSRQETSQETQY